This T cell receptor (beta chain) was identified in a study of OX40 agonist ivuxolimab in advanced cancers. Repertoires were generated with immunoSEQ multiplex PCR, while TCRdb's copy carries only in-frame clones and drops some. The repertoire has about 50,000 clones, 70% to 90% of them found once; the top ten carry 0.5% to 0.65%. From germline, CDR1 is SGHVS and CDR2 FQNEAQ. The CDR3 length is 15 residues. V lost 2 bases to trimming and J lost 4 bases; unmatched junction nucleotides: 5. Material: CD4+ or CD8+ T cells sorted from blood, obtained in a trial of the OX40 agonist ivuxolimab. The chain carries TRBV7-8 and TRBJ2-1; 7 bases are a match to TRBD2. This receptor was identified in an adult with an advanced solid tumor such as melanoma, head and neck, liver or kidney cancer. The CDR3 bases are TGTGCCAGCAGCTTACTAGCGGACCCGTACAATGAGCAGTTCTTC. Amino acids: CASSLLADPYNEQFF.